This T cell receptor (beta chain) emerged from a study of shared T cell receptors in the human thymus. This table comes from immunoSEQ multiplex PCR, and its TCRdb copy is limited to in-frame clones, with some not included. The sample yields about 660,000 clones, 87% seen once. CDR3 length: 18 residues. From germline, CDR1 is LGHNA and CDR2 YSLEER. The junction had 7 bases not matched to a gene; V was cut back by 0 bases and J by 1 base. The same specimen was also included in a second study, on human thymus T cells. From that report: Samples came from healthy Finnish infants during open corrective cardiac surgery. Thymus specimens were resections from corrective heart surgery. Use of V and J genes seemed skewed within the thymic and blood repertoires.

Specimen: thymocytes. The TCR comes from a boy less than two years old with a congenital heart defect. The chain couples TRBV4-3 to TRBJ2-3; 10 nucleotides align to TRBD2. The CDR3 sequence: CASSQDRPSGGRTDTQYF. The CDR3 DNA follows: TGCGCCAGCAGCCAAGATAGGCCTAGCGGGGGCCGCACAGATACGCAGTATTTT.